This TCR beta chain stems from a study of cytomegalovirus exposure and HLA in healthy donors. Comments on this clone: No antigen is known for it.

General study points: Presence/absence analyses rested on an assumption that sequencing depth was roughly uniform across donors.

The CDR3 length is 19 residues. V dropped 1 base and J dropped 3; count of bases not matched to a gene: 12. Germline V gives CDR1 SGHKS, CDR2 YYEKEE (reference sequence). The PCR used 60 Vbeta and 13 Jbeta primers. Using immunoSEQ multiplex PCR, the repertoire was profiled, and TCRdb retains in-frame clones only, with some absent. The top ten hold roughly 1.7% of the sample, which has under 150,000 clones, about 85% seen once. This clonotype was sampled from a boy aged 5 to 17 in good health and CMV-seronegative. The sequenced sample consisted of PBMCs. The chain uses TRBV5-5 and TRBJ2-2, with 10 bases matching TRBD1. For the CDR3, the DNA is TGTGCCAGCAGCTTGTTCCCTACGTCCGGGACAGGGGACACCGGGGAGCTGTTTTTT. Translating it yields CASSLFPTSGTGDTGELFF.